What follows are 5 T cell receptor beta chains derived from one specimen sequenced in a study of cytomegalovirus exposure and HLA in healthy donors. The PCR was carried out with 60 Vbeta primers and 13 Jbeta primers. TCRdb's copy holds only in-frame clones and misses some; the assay was immunoSEQ multiplex PCR. The profile shows roughly 200,000 clones, 75% to 80% of them singletons. Sequencing input: PBMCs. Source of these receptors: a woman aged 25 to 39 in good health and CMV-seropositive.

The chain combines TRBV9 with TRBJ2-1; TRBD2 matches at 8 bases. The V gene end was trimmed by 0 bases and the J gene end by 2 bases; junction bases not matched to a gene: 10. This CDR3 region has 18 residues. Per the germline V gene, CDR1 is SGDLS and CDR2 is YYNGEE. The CDR3 here is CASSVASSSSGPYNEQFF. The CDR3 DNA follows: TGTGCCAGCAGCGTAGCCTCTTCGTCTAGCGGGCCCTACAATGAGCAGTTCTTC.

This rearrangement joins TRBV30 to TRBJ2-1, with 9 bases lining up with TRBD2. Germline CDR1 is GTSNPN and CDR2 is SVGIG (reference sequence). Losses at the gene ends were 3 bases for V and 4 bases for J; bases not matched to a gene: 4. The CDR3 covers 14 residues. The DNA of the CDR3 is TGTGCCTGGAGCGGGACTAGCCCTTACAATGAGCAGTTCTTC. It yields the protein CAWSGTSPYNEQFF.

This clone was seen a few times. The V and J genes are TRBV30 and TRBJ1-6; D remains unclear. CDR1 and CDR2 (germline): GTSNPN, SVGIG (reference sequence). V was shortened by 1 base and J by 0 bases, with 10 bases between the two germline ends. The CDR3 has 16 amino acids. The CDR3 loop is CAWSAESYSYNSPLHF. As DNA, the CDR3 is TGTGCCTGGAGTGCCGAGAGTTACTCCTATAATTCACCCCTCCACTTT.

The rearrangement uses TRBV9 and TRBJ2-7; 7 bases are shared with TRBD1. Germline loops: CDR1 SGDLS, CDR2 YYNGEE. V was clipped by 5 bases and J by 2 bases; unmatched bases: 13. This CDR3 has 16 amino acids. CDR3 nucleotide sequence: TGTGCCAGCAGTGATACTGGGACAGATGTACCCTACGAGCAGTACTTC. This encodes CASSDTGTDVPYEQYF.

This clone was counted between two and nine times. The V and J genes are TRBV6-6 and TRBJ1-4; D remains ambiguous. The germline V gene has CDR1 MNHNY and CDR2 SVGAGI (reference sequence). The CDR3 has 12 residues. V was trimmed by 2 bases and J by 8 bases, leaving 6 bases between them. For the CDR3, the DNA is TGTGCCAGCAGTTACACGGGGGAAAAACTGTTTTTT. This encodes CASSYTGEKLFF.